One and the same sample provided the 14 T cell receptor beta chains below, sequenced in a study of vaccination and CD4 T cells after COVID-19. Treatment indicated: approximately 9-day PBMC culture with coronavirus spike peptide pools or control peptides (ViraFEST assay). These TCRs are of unknown antigen specificity. The assay that was used to sequence DNA from cultured CD4+ T cells was the Oncomine TCR Beta short-read assay. TCRdb re-analysed the PCR reads in MiXCR, keeping a single row per CDR3 protein. The sample consists of about 5,000 distinct CDR3 sequences, 45% to 70% of them appearing once. The material sequenced was CD4+ T cells from blood, cultured in vitro. The receptors were gathered from a human donor who had recovered from COVID-19.

This chain connects TRBV20-1 to TRBJ1-1; tentative D call: TRBD1 (5 bases). Germline loops: CDR1 DFQATT, CDR2 SNEGSKA (reference sequence). This CDR3 is built from 12 residues. Trimming cost V 3 bases and J 9 bases, with 14 bases left between them. CDR3 region: CSASPREGKAFF. DNA for the CDR3: TGCAGTGCTAGCCCCCGTGAGGGGAAAGCTTTCTTT.

The chain links TRBV2 to TRBJ1-1; D ambiguous. V was clipped by 7 bases and J by 2 bases, with 8 bases between them. CDR1 and CDR2 (germline): SNHLY, FYNNEI. The CDR3 covers 12 residues. Here the CDR3 DNA reads TGTGCCAGCACCAGCTACAACACTGAAGCTTTCTTT. Its translation: CASTSYNTEAFF.

The chain carries TRBV7-2 and TRBJ1-1; D call uncertain. In germline, CDR1 is SGHTA, CDR2 FQGNSA. Trimming removed 0 bases from V and 5 bases from J, with 4 bases in between. The CDR3 has 12 amino acids. In nucleotides, the CDR3 is TGTGCCAGCAGCTTAGCCGTTACTGAAGCTTTCTTT. Translation gives CASSLAVTEAFF. Using reference TRBV7-2 and TRBJ1-1 for the parts outside the CDR3, the full variable domain is GAGVSQSPSNKVTEKGKDVELRCDPISGHTALYWYRQSLGQGLEFLIYFQGNSAPDKSGLPSDRFSAERTGGSVSTLTIQRTQQEDSAVYLCASSLAVTEAFFGQGTRLTVV.

The CDR3 sequence: CSARESGRLTYEQYF. The CDR3 DNA reads TGCAGTGCTAGAGAGTCCGGCAGGTTGACCTACGAGCAGTACTTC. The chain recombines TRBV20-1 with TRBJ2-7; the D is unclear. The V and J ends lost 0 bases and 2 bases respectively, with 14 bases between them. The CDR3 runs to 15 residues. CDR1 DFQATT and CDR2 SNEGSKA come from the germline V gene (reference sequence).

The chain recombines TRBV20-1 with TRBJ1-5, with a weak D call TRBD1 (6 bases). CDR1 and CDR2 (germline): DFQATT, SNEGSKA (reference sequence). The V gene lost 6 bases and the J gene lost 2 bases, with 14 bases spanning the gap. The CDR3 length is 14 residues. The CDR3 region is CSAPEAGGNQPQHF. DNA for the CDR3: TGCAGTGCCCCCGAGGCAGGGGGCAATCAGCCCCAGCATTTT.

The chain carries TRBV28 and TRBJ1-5; D possibly corresponds to TRBD1 (5 bases). With 6 bases removed from V and 7 bases from J, the gap between germline ends came to 16 bases. There are 14 residues in the CDR3. Germline V CDR1 and CDR2: MDHEN, SYDVKM. For the CDR3, the DNA is TGTGCCAGCAGCTCACCGTCAGGGCGCCAGCCCCAGCATTTT. It specifies CASSSPSGRQPQHF.

The chain combines TRBV20-1 with TRBJ2-3; a weak D match, TRBD1 (6 bases). Trimming cost V 1 base and J 4 bases, with 9 bases left between them. The CDR3 is 13 residues long. Germline V gene lookup returns CDR1 DFQATT and CDR2 SNEGSKA (reference sequence). The CDR3 spells CSARVQGADTQYF. CDR3 sequence (DNA): TGCAGTGCTAGAGTACAGGGTGCAGATACGCAGTATTTT.

The rearrangement uses TRBV14 and TRBJ1-6; D remains ambiguous. The V and J ends lost 5 bases and 9 bases respectively, with 17 bases between them. This CDR3 has 15 amino acids. Germline values: CDR1 SGHDN, CDR2 FVKESK. CDR3 bases: TGTGCCAGCAGCAAGGACTACGGTCGGGTTTCACCCCTCCACTTT. This sequence encodes CASSKDYGRVSPLHF.

The chain joins TRBV10-3 to TRBJ2-5; the D gene is possibly TRBD2 (5 bases). V was pared by 0 bases and J by 4 bases, with 9 bases between. Germline assignment: CDR1 ENHRY and CDR2 SYGVKD. The CDR3 length is 14 residues. The CDR3 loop reads CAISESGGRETQYF. The CDR3 coding sequence is TGTGCCATCAGTGAGTCGGGTGGGAGAGAGACCCAGTACTTC.

This chain links TRBV20-1 with TRBJ1-5; D gene ambiguous. V gave up 5 bases and J gave up 3 bases, with 11 bases separating them. From germline, CDR1 is DFQATT and CDR2 SNEGSKA (reference sequence). The CDR3 consists of 13 residues. CDR3 loop: CSALLLTNQPQHF. In DNA, the CDR3 is TGCAGTGCTTTGCTCCTCACCAATCAGCCCCAGCATTTT.

This clonotype appeared a few times. This chain links TRBV7-9 with TRBJ2-1; 9 positions match TRBD1. V shed 8 bases and J 6 bases; nucleotides not matched to a gene: 5. Germline V gene lookup returns CDR1 SEHNR and CDR2 FQNEAQ (reference sequence). The CDR3 contains 13 residues. The CDR3, as DNA: TGTGCCAGCTCCGGGACAGGGACCAATGAGCAGTTCTTC. Protein sequence: CASSGTGTNEQFF. Filled out from reference TRBV7-9 and TRBJ2-1, the complete variable domain reads DTGVSQNPRHKITKRGQNVTFRCDPISEHNRLYWYRQTLGQGPEFLTYFQNEAQLEKSRLLSDRFSAERPKGSFSTLEIQRTEQGDSAMYLCASSGTGTNEQFFGPGTRLTVL.

V and J are TRBV10-1 and TRBJ1-5; tentatively, D is TRBD1 (6 bases). Germline-derived CDR1 and CDR2 are WNHNN and SYGVQD (reference sequence). CDR3 length: 12 residues. The DNA for the CDR3 is TGCGTACCTAGTGGGGGCGATCAGCCCCAGCATTTT. This gives the protein CVPSGGDQPQHF.

The sample holds a few counts of this clonotype. The chain links TRBV7-2 to TRBJ2-5, with 10 bases aligning to TRBD1. Germline V CDR1 and CDR2: SGHTA, FQGNSA. The V gene end was trimmed by 5 bases and the J gene end by 5 bases; junction bases not matched to a gene: 8. The CDR3 consists of 15 residues. CDR3 in DNA: TGTGCCAGCAGCCCGCGACAGGGGGCGTGGGAGACCCAGTACTTC. This codes for CASSPRQGAWETQYF.

The chain couples TRBV7-9 to TRBJ1-6, with 9 nucleotides matching TRBD1. Looked up from germline, CDR1 is SEHNR and CDR2 is FQNEAQ (reference sequence). The junction had 3 bases not matched to a gene; V was cut back by 4 bases and J by 8 bases. The CDR3 has 14 amino acids. The CDR3 spells CASSSRDRDSPLHF. The CDR3 DNA sequence: TGTGCCAGCAGCTCCCGGGACAGGGATTCACCCCTCCACTTT.